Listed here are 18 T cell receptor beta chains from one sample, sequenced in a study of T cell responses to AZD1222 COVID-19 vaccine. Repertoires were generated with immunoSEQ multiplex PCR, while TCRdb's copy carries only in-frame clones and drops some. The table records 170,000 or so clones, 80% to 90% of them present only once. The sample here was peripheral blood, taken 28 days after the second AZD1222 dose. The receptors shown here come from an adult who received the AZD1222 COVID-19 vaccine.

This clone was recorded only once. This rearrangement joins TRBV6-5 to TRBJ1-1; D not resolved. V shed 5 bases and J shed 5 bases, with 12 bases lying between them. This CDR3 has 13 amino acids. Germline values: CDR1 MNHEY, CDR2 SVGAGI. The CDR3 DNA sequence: TGTGCCAGCAGTCGGCTAGGGAGGACTGAAGCTTTCTTT. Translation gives CASSRLGRTEAFF.

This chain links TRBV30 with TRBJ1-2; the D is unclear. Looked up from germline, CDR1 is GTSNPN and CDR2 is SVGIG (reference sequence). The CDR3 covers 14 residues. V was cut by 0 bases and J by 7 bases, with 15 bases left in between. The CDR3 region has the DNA TGTGCCTGGAGTGTACAAGAAACAGCTTTTGGCTACACCTTC. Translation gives CAWSVQETAFGYTF.

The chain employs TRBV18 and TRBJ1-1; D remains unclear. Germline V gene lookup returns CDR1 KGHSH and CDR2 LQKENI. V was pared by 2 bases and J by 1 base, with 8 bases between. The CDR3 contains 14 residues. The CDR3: CASSPLGQNTEAFF. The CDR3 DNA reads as TGTGCCAGCTCACCATTAGGCCAGAACACTGAAGCTTTCTTT.

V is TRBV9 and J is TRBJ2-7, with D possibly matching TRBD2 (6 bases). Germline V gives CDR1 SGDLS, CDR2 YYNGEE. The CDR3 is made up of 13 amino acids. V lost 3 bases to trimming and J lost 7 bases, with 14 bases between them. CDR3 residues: CASSAYEGREQYF. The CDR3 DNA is TGTGCCAGCAGCGCCTACGAGGGGAGGGAGCAGTACTTC.

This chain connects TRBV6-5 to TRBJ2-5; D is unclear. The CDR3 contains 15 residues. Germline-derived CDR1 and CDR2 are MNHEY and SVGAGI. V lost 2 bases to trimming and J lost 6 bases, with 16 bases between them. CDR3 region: CASSYVGDNPKTQYF. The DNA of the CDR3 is TGTGCCAGCAGTTACGTAGGAGACAATCCCAAGACCCAGTACTTC.

The CDR3 sequence is CARSLQGPFEQYF. The CDR3 DNA sequence: TGTGCCAGAAGCTTACAGGGACCTTTCGAGCAGTACTTC. This sequence joins TRBV5-3 and TRBJ2-7; D may be TRBD1 (6 bases). TRBV5-3 qualifies as an ORF whose function is uncertain. The CDR3 spans 13 residues. Trimming stripped 2 bases from V and 6 bases from J, with 12 bases between.

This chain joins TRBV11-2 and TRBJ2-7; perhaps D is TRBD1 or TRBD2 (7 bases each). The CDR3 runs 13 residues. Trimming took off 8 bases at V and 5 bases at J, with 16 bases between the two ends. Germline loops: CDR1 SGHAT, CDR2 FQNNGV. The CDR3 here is CASAQGGPNEQYF. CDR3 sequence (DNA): TGTGCCAGCGCTCAGGGGGGGCCCAACGAGCAGTACTTC.

As DNA, the CDR3 is TGCGCCAGCAGCTTGGGACAGGGGGATTCACCCCTCCACTTT. It is translated as CASSLGQGDSPLHF. The rearrangement joins TRBV5-1 to TRBJ1-6; 9 bases fit TRBD1. The germline V gene encodes CDR1 SGHRS and CDR2 YFSETQ. J was trimmed by 8 bases and V by 0 bases; bases with no gene match: 0. The CDR3 has 14 residues.

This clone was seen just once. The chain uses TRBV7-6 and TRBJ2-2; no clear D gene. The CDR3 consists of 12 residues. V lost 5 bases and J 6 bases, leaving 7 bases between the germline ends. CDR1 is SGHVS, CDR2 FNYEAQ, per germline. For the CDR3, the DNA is TGTGCCAGCAGCACTTTGGCCGGGGAGCTGTTTTTT. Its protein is CASSTLAGELFF.

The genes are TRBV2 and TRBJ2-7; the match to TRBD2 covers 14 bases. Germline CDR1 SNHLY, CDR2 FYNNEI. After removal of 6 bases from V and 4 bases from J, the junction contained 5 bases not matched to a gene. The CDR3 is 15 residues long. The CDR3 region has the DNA TGTGCCAGCAGGACGACTAGCGGGGGGGCGTACGAGCAGTACTTC. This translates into CASRTTSGGAYEQYF.

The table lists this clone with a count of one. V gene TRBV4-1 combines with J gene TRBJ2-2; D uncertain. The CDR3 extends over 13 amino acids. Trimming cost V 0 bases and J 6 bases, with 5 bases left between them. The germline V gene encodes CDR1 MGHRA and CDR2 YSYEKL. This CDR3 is CASSQDNAGELFF. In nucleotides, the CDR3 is TGCGCCAGCAGCCAAGATAACGCCGGGGAGCTGTTTTTT.

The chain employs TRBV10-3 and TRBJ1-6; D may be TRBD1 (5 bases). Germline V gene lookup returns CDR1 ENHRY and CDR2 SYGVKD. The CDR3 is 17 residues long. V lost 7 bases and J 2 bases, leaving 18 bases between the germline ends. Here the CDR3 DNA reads TGTGCCATCATCCCCCGAGGGAGGGGTGCCTATAATTCACCCCTCCACTTT. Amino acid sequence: CAIIPRGRGAYNSPLHF.

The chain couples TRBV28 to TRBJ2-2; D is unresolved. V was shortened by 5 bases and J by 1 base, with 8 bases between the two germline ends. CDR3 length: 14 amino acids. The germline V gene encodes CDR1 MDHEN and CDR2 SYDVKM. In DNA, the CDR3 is TGTGCCAGCAGTCCGGCTGGGAACACCGGGGAGCTGTTTTTT. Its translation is CASSPAGNTGELFF.

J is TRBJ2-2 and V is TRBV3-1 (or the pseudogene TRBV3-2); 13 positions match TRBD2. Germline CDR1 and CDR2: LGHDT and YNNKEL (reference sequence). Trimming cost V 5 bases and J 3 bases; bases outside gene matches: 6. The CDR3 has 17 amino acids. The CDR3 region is CASSNGLAGADTGELFF. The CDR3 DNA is TGTGCCAGCAGCAACGGACTAGCGGGGGCCGACACCGGGGAGCTGTTTTTT.

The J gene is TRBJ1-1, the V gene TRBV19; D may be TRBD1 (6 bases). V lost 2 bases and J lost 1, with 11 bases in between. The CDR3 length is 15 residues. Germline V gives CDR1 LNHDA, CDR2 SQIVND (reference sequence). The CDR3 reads CASSIRARGNTEAFF. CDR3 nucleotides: TGTGCCAGTAGTATAAGGGCCAGGGGGAACACTGAAGCTTTCTTT.

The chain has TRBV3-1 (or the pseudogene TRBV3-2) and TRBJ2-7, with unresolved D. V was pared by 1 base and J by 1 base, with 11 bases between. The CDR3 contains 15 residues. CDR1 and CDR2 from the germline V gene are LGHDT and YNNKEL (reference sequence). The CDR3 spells CASSQGPSASYEQYF. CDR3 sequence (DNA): TGTGCCAGCAGCCAAGGACCGTCCGCTTCCTACGAGCAGTACTTC.

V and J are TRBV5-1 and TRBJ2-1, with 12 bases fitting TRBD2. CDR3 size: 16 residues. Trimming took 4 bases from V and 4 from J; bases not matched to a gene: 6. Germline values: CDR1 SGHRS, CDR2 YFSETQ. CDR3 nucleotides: TGCGCCAGCAGCCCACTAGCGGGGGGAGAATACAATGAGCAGTTCTTC. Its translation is CASSPLAGGEYNEQFF. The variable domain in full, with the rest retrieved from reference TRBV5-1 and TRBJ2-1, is KAGVTQTPRYLIKTRGQQVTLSCSPISGHRSVSWYQQTPGQGLQFLFEYFSETQRNKGNFPGRFSGRQFSNSRSEMNVSTLELGDSALYLCASSPLAGGEYNEQFFGPGTRLTVL.

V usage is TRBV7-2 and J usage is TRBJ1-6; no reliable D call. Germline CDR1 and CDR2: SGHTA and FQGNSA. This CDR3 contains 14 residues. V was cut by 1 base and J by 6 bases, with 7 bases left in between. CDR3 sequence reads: CASSLGQRNSPLHF. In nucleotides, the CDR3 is TGTGCCAGCAGCTTAGGCCAGCGTAATTCACCCCTCCACTTT.